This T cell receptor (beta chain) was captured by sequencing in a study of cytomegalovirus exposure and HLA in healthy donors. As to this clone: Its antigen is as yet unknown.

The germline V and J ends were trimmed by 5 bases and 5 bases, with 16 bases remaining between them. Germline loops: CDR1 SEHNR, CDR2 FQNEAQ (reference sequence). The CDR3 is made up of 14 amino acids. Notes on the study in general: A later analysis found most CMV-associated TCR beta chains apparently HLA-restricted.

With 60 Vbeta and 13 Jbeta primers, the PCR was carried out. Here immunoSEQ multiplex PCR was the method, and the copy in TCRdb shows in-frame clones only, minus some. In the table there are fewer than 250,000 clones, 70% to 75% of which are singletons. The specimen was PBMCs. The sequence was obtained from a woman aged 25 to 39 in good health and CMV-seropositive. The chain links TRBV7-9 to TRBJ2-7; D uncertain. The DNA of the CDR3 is TGTGCCAGCAGCCCCTCCGCGCTTACTGACGAGCAGTACTTC. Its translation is CASSPSALTDEQYF.